The next 20 T cell receptor beta chains were all read from a single sample in a study of blood T cell repertoires in COVID-19. Profiling relied on immunoSEQ multiplex PCR, and the TCRdb table lists in-frame clones only, not all of them. The sample has just over 250,000 clones; 80% to 90% are singletons. Sample: peripheral blood. All receptors derive from a woman in her 70s with COVID-19, enrolled during active disease.

The chain has TRBV6-2 or TRBV6-3 and TRBJ2-7; 8 nucleotides match TRBD2. CDR1 and CDR2 (germline): MNHEY, SVGEGT. Trimming at V came to 6 bases and at J to 4 bases, leaving 11 bases not matched to a gene. The CDR3 is 15 amino acids. The CDR3: CASSFRAGAGYEQYF. CDR3 DNA: TGTGCCAGCAGCTTCCGAGCGGGAGCGGGGTACGAGCAGTACTTC.

This chain joins TRBV7-2 and TRBJ1-2, with 7 bases that match TRBD1. With 2 bases clipped from V and 0 bases from J, the junction kept 6 bases outside the gene matches. Germline CDR1 reads SGHTA; CDR2 reads FQGNSA. This CDR3 has 16 amino acids. The CDR3 spells CASSLMGQLTNYGYTF. The CDR3, as DNA: TGTGCCAGCAGCTTAATGGGACAGCTGACTAACTATGGCTACACCTTC.

The chain is built from TRBV4-2 and TRBJ1-1; D gene uncertain. V dropped 4 bases and J dropped 0 bases, with 15 bases sitting between them. Germline values: CDR1 LGHNA, CDR2 YNFKEQ. The CDR3 runs to 16 residues. CDR3 nucleotides: TGTGCCAGCAGCCCAGATAGGCAGGCCATGAACACTGAAGCTTTCTTT. Protein: CASSPDRQAMNTEAFF.

V gene TRBV2 combines with J gene TRBJ1-2; 7 positions match TRBD1. This CDR3 spans 14 amino acids. CDR1 is SNHLY and CDR2 is FYNNEI in the germline V gene. Trimming took 7 bases from V and 2 from J; bases not matched to a gene: 7. CDR3 residues: CASMTNRGNYGYTF. The DNA of the CDR3 is TGTGCCAGCATGACAAACAGGGGAAACTATGGCTACACCTTC.

The chain joins TRBV2 to TRBJ1-2; D possibly corresponds to TRBD1 (6 bases). CDR1 is SNHLY and CDR2 is FYNNEI in the germline V gene. The ends were cut back, 8 bases at V and 4 bases at J, with 11 bases in the middle. CDR3 length: 12 residues. The CDR3 sequence is CASEAGAYGYTF. CDR3 coding DNA: TGTGCCAGCGAAGCAGGGGCCTATGGCTACACCTTC. Complete variable domain (other parts from reference TRBV2 and TRBJ1-2): EPEVTQTPSHQVTQMGQEVILRCVPISNHLYFYWYRQILGQKVEFLVSFYNNEISEKSEIFDDQFSVERPDGSNFTLKIRSTKLEDSAMYFCASEAGAYGYTFGSGTRLTVV.

This clone was seen only once. This sequence joins TRBV7-3 and TRBJ2-1; 8 bases line up with TRBD1. The junction had 6 bases not matched to a gene; V was cut back by 5 bases and J by 6 bases. The V gene's germline CDR1 is SGHTA and CDR2 FQGTGA. There are 14 residues in the CDR3. The CDR3 sequence: CASSPITGGNEQFF. Written as DNA, the CDR3 is TGTGCCAGCAGCCCCATAACAGGGGGCAATGAGCAGTTCTTC.

The chain has TRBV5-8 and TRBJ2-1, with TRBD1 matching over 10 bases. Germline V lookup: CDR1 SGHTS, CDR2 YDEGEE. CDR3 length equals 15 residues. Trimming cost V 4 bases and J 6 bases; bases outside gene matches: 7. The CDR3 loop is CASSTGQGEVNEQFF. The CDR3 region has the DNA TGTGCCAGCAGCACCGGACAGGGGGAGGTCAATGAGCAGTTCTTC. Full variable domain (rest looked up from reference TRBV5-8 and TRBJ2-1): EAGVTQSPTHLIKTRGQQATLRCSPISGHTSVYWYQQALGLGLQFLLWYDEGEERNRGNFPPRFSGRQFPNYSSELNVNALELEDSALYLCASSTGQGEVNEQFFGPGTRLTVL.

This chain uses TRBV6-5 with TRBJ1-1; 11 nucleotides line up with TRBD1. The CDR3 totals 14 residues. Germline-derived CDR1 and CDR2 are MNHEY and SVGAGI. Trimming cost V 5 bases and J 5 bases; bases outside gene matches: 4. CDR3 nucleotides: TGTGCCAGCAGTAGGGGACAGGGGGGGACTGAAGCTTTCTTT. Protein: CASSRGQGGTEAFF.

The table lists this clone with a count of one. V is TRBV4-1 and J is TRBJ2-1, with D maybe TRBD2 (5 bases). Germline CDR1 and CDR2: MGHRA and YSYEKL. V shed 7 bases and J shed 4 bases, with 14 bases lying between them. CDR3 length: 14 residues. CDR3 protein: CASKAATFYNEQFF. The CDR3 DNA is TGCGCCAGCAAAGCGGCCACGTTTTACAATGAGCAGTTCTTC.

CDR3 bases: TGTGCCAGCAGACTCAGGGGGTCTCTCACCACTGAAGCTTTCTTT. Translating gives CASRLRGSLTTEAFF. The gene calls are TRBV6-5 and TRBJ1-1; 7 bases line up with TRBD1. This CDR3 has 15 residues. V shed 6 bases and J 4 bases; nucleotides not matched to a gene: 11. CDR1 is MNHEY, CDR2 SVGAGI, per germline.

The chain couples TRBV10-3 to TRBJ2-7, with 11 bases fitting TRBD2. Germline V CDR1 and CDR2: ENHRY, SYGVKD. There are 10 residues in the CDR3. In DNA form, the CDR3 reads TGTGCTAGCGGGAGGGATGAGCAGTACTTC. It yields the protein CASGRDEQYF.

The chain recombines TRBV7-2 with TRBJ2-7; TRBD1 is a possible D gene (6 bases). The CDR3 runs to 13 residues. V lost 3 bases and J lost 4, with 10 bases in between. Germline CDR1 reads SGHTA; CDR2 reads FQGNSA. CDR3 in DNA: TGTGCCAGCAGCTTCAACAGGGATTACGAGCAGTACTTC. The encoded protein is CASSFNRDYEQYF.

The chain combines TRBV5-5 with TRBJ2-1, with D uncertain. Deletions cut 5 bases from V and 10 bases from J, with 16 bases between. The V gene's germline CDR1 is SGHKS and CDR2 YYEKEE (reference sequence). This CDR3 is built from 13 residues. Here the CDR3 DNA reads TGTGCCAGCAGACCTGACTCGTTTGGAGAGCAGTTCTTC. Protein product: CASRPDSFGEQFF.

The chain combines TRBV30 with TRBJ2-7; D gene ambiguous. Per the germline V gene, CDR1 is GTSNPN and CDR2 is SVGIG (reference sequence). The CDR3 sequence is 12 residues long. CDR3 amino acids: CQTYPLFCEQYF. The CDR3 bases are TGTCAAACTTATCCCCTCTTCTGCGAGCAGTACTTC.

CDR3 sequence (DNA): TGCGCCAGCAGCTTGGGACAGGGTGCTGAGCAGTTCTTC. It yields the protein CASSLGQGAEQFF. This rearrangement joins TRBV5-1 to TRBJ2-1; 7 bases match TRBD1. The CDR3 is made up of 13 amino acids. Trimming cost V 0 bases and J 9 bases; bases outside gene matches: 3. Germline CDR1 reads SGHRS; CDR2 reads YFSETQ.

The chain is built from TRBV6-4 and TRBJ1-1; 9 bases agree with TRBD1. Per germline, CDR1 MRHNA and CDR2 SNTAGT. V dropped 8 bases and J dropped 1; count of bases not matched to a gene: 5. The CDR3 sequence is 14 residues long. CDR3 protein: CASPWGQGNTEAFF. The CDR3 bases are TGTGCCAGCCCTTGGGGACAGGGGAACACTGAAGCTTTCTTT.

The rearrangement uses TRBV6-2 or TRBV6-3 and TRBJ2-3, with TRBD1 identical over 8 bases. The CDR3 contains 16 residues. Germline lookup yields CDR1 MNHEY and CDR2 SVGEGT. V lost 2 bases to trimming and J lost 5 bases; unmatched junction nucleotides: 9. The CDR3 nucleotides read TGTGCCAGCAGTTACGGCAGGGGGCGCCCCGGAGATACGCAGTATTTT. Its protein is CASSYGRGRPGDTQYF.

The V call is TRBV9, the J call TRBJ2-3, with 14 bases aligning to TRBD2. Germline V lookup: CDR1 SGDLS, CDR2 YYNGEE. The CDR3 contains 16 residues. Trimming cost V 4 bases and J 5 bases; bases outside gene matches: 6. DNA of the CDR3: TGTGCCAGCAGCTCCCGACTAGCGGGAGGGGTAGATACGCAGTATTTT. Its protein product is CASSSRLAGGVDTQYF.

The V gene is TRBV5-1, the J gene TRBJ1-2; 8 nucleotides align to TRBD1. This CDR3 spans 16 amino acids. Trimming took 2 bases from V and 0 from J; bases not matched to a gene: 6. CDR1 and CDR2 from the germline V gene are SGHRS and YFSETQ. CDR3 sequence reads: CASSFGTGRPNYGYTF. CDR3 DNA: TGCGCCAGCAGCTTCGGGACAGGCCGACCTAACTATGGCTACACCTTC.

This sequence joins TRBV7-9 and TRBJ1-1; TRBD1 might be the D (5 bases). Germline lookup yields CDR1 SEHNR and CDR2 FQNEAQ (reference sequence). The CDR3 has 14 amino acids. V was shortened by 5 bases and J by 1 base, with 11 bases between the two germline ends. The CDR3 region is CASSPRAGNTEAFF. The CDR3 DNA is TGTGCCAGCAGCCCCAGGGCTGGGAACACTGAAGCTTTCTTT.